Below, one TCR beta chain is given with its context. Its antigen is currently unknown. CD8+ and CD4+ T cells circulating in blood were sequenced for TCR beta. The data were taken from a study of CD8 T cells in Susac syndrome. An amount of RNA that ranged from roughly 0.5 to 1 ug was reverse transcribed with random hexamers. Across 54 Vbeta and 13 Jbeta, immunoSEQ multiplex PCR amplified TCR beta CDR3. One entry per CDR3 protein, called by TCRdb with MiXCR from the immunoSEQ multiplex PCR reads. The sample shows 120,000 or so distinct CDR3 sequences, approximately 96% of them seen only once. Whole-study results and caveats: TCR sequencing and HLA analysis covered a relatively small number of individuals.

Germline assignment: CDR1 SNHLY and CDR2 FYNNEI. The length of the CDR3 is 9 residues. V lost 3 bases and J 7 bases, leaving 0 bases between the germline ends. The clonotype comes from a human donor with Susac syndrome. The chain employs TRBV2 and TRBJ2-5; D gene uncertain. Sequenced input: CD8+ T cells from PBMCs. This CDR3 is CASSETQYF. The CDR3 DNA reads TGTGCCAGCAGTGAGACCCAGTACTTC. The full variable domain, rest sourced from reference TRBV2 and TRBJ2-5, is EPEVTQTPSHQVTQMGQEVILRCVPISNHLYFYWYRQILGQKVEFLVSFYNNEISEKSEIFDDQFSVERPDGSNFTLKIRSTKLEDSAMYFCASSETQYFGPGTRLLVL.